The clone carrying this T cell receptor (beta chain) was recorded a few times. Trimming pared 3 bases from V and 7 bases from J, leaving 10 bases between. This CDR3 is 12 amino acids long. CDR1 and CDR2 (germline): LGHDT, YNNKEL (reference sequence). The data derive from a study of T cells after yellow fever vaccination. TCRdb recomputed calls from the 5' RACE reads with MiXCR, one row per CDR3 protein. The sample shows hundreds of thousands of distinct CDR3 sequences, 9% to 15% of them seen only once. Sequences were derived from PBMCs, sampled on the day of the yellow fever booster vaccination. The clonotype was recovered from a man younger than 45 who received the YFV17D yellow fever vaccine. The chain couples TRBV3-1 to TRBJ2-7; D might be TRBD1 (6 bases). Here the CDR3 reads CASSQTGREQYF. The DNA for the CDR3 is TGTGCCAGCAGCCAGACAGGTCGTGAGCAGTACTTC.